These T cell receptor beta chains were read from a single sample in a study of cytomegalovirus exposure and HLA in healthy donors. Generated by immunoSEQ multiplex PCR, the TCRdb table keeps only in-frame clones and is missing some. The table includes 70,000 to 95,000 clones, 62% detected once. The sequencing sample was made of PBMCs. The receptor set was obtained from a woman in her thirties in good health and CMV-seropositive. Each CDR3 is given with its conserved first and last residue.

>TRBJ2-4|TRBV20-1
CSARSGVGQYF
>TRBJ1-6|TRBV19
CASSTTSSYNSPLHF
>TRBJ2-1|TRBV7-6
CASSLARGAGEQFF
>TRBJ2-3|TRBV5-1
CASSFEDTQYF
>TRBJ1-6|TRBV27
CASSLGQSASPLHF
>TRBJ2-5|TRBV5-4
CASSLGGEETQYF
>TRBJ2-5|TRBV4-1
CASSQDRAGPGGETQYF
>TRBJ2-1|TRBV7-2
CASTEMGLAAYNEQFF
>TRBJ1-1|TRBV30
CAWARRNSNTEAFF
>TRBJ1-5|TRBV28
CASSLSTGTQPQHF
>TRBJ2-7|TRBV28
CASTPLTSPEQYF
>TRBJ1-1|TRBV9
CASSPRDRGYEAFF
>TRBJ2-7|TRBV9
CASTRGVEAYEQYF
>TRBJ1-1|TRBV2
CASSETRHGNTEAFF
>TRBJ1-5|TRBV19
CASCGQSNQPQHF
>TRBJ1-4|TRBV27
CASATGEVANEKLFF
>TRBJ2-2|TRBV7-9
CASSSGTLDLPGELFF
>TRBJ2-6|TRBV19
CASSPGFGSGANVLTF
>TRBJ1-5|TRBV6-1
CASSEAGGTYYQPQHF
>TRBJ2-1|TRBV7-8
CASSFSLAGDNEQFF
>TRBJ1-2|TRBV19
CASARALESYGYTF
>TRBJ2-7|TRBV5-1
CASSFEGQVYEQYF
>TRBJ2-5|TRBV4-1
CASSQDRDNRGETQYF
>TRBJ1-2|TRBV6-5
CASSYSLRQGSYTF
>TRBJ2-2|TRBV15
CATREGANTGELFF
>TRBJ1-2|TRBV30
CAYDRGRGNYGYTF
>-|TRBV9
CASSVTLQGGEQYF
>-|TRBV6-6
CASSYSGGYDSYEQYF
>TRBJ2-5|TRBV10-3
CAISEGGGGAETQYF
>TRBJ2-3|TRBV9
CASSVGRGGVGLTDTQYF
>TRBJ1-1|TRBV19
CASRLRQSTEAFF
>TRBJ2-5|TRBV19
CASSQERGGLETQYF
>TRBJ1-1|TRBV7-9
CASTSGRVNTEAFF
>TRBJ1-1|TRBV10-3
CATATTGEAFF
>TRBJ2-3|TRBV6-4
CASSLTVSTDTQYF
>TRBJ2-5|TRBV28
CASSLRRGPTQETQYF
>TRBJ2-2|TRBV6-6
CASSYSGGGPTGELFF
>TRBJ2-1|TRBV2
CASSTGYNEQFF
>TRBJ2-1|TRBV10-3
CAIRDTGGNEQFF
>TRBJ2-2|TRBV9
CASSVEFRVNTGELFF
>TRBJ2-5|TRBV9
CASSPRVLAGETQYF
>TRBJ2-1|TRBV27
CASSGTDNEQFF